Included here is one T cell receptor (beta chain) sequence, with context. This sample was taken from a study of technical replicates of blood from several donors. Assay: immunoSEQ multiplex PCR; the TCRdb copy retains only in-frame clones and omits some. The sample holds 80,000 to 95,000 clones, over 85% seen once. The CDR3 extends over 16 amino acids. Germline assignment: CDR1 SGDLS and CDR2 YYNGEE. The V gene end was trimmed by 4 bases and the J gene end by 1 base; junction bases not matched to a gene: 6. The sequence was obtained from a human donor in good health. Sequenced sample: T cells isolated from PBMCs. This rearrangement joins TRBV9 to TRBJ1-3; 9 bases align to TRBD1. The CDR3 sequence: CASSTGGMLSGNTIYF. DNA for the CDR3: TGTGCCAGCAGCACAGGGGGCATGCTTTCTGGAAACACCATATATTTT. Full variable domain (rest looked up from reference TRBV9 and TRBJ1-3): DSGVTQTPKHLITATGQRVTLRCSPRSGDLSVYWYQQSLDQGLQFLIQYYNGEERAKGNILERFSAQQFPDLHSELNLSSLELGDSALYFCASSTGGMLSGNTIYFGEGSWLTVV.